A selection of T cell receptor beta chains follows, all from one sample in a study of CD8 T cells in ankylosing spondylitis. TCRdb processed the 5' RACE reads anew with MiXCR; each CDR3 protein has one entry. The sample contains around 340,000 distinct CDR3 sequences, roughly 15% of which appear only once. Sequencing input: blood, either unsorted or a sorted T cell fraction (not recorded which). The receptors were gathered from a male donor with ankylosing spondylitis or in good health (not recorded which). Each CDR3 is given with its conserved first and last residue. A D gene is named only where the DNA matches it firmly. Clone sizes are given selectively: once, few, many, or a class where the clone is expanded.

>TRBV18|15|TRBJ2-7|.|TRBD1
TGTGCCAGCTCACCAACAGCACAGGGGTATAGGGAGCAGTACTTC
CASSPTAQGYREQYF
>TRBV5-1|15|TRBJ2-5|.|TRBD1
TGCGCCAGCAGCCCCGGGACAGGGGAGCGGGAGACCCAGTACTTC
CASSPGTGERETQYF
>TRBV6-1|14|TRBJ2-2|few|TRBD2
TGTGCCAGCATAGCGGGGGCCAGCACCGGGGAGCTGTTTTTT
CASIAGASTGELFF
>TRBV4-1|15|TRBJ2-7|.|TRBD1
TGCGCCAGCAGCCCCTCGACAGGGGGGCTCTACGAGCAGTACTTC
CASSPSTGGLYEQYF
>TRBV12-3/TRBV12-4|13|TRBJ2-6|.|.
TGTGCCAGCCTCAGGGGTGGGGCCAACGTCCTGACTTTC
CASLRGGANVLTF
>TRBV20-1|14|TRBJ2-7|.|.
TGCAGTGCTAAGGGCCGGACAGCTACCTACGAGCAGTACTTC
CSAKGRTATYEQYF
>TRBV5-1|15|TRBJ1-2|few|.
TGCGCCAGCAGCTTGGGCGGCGGATCCTTGAGGGGCTACACCTTC
CASSLGGGSLRGYTF
>TRBV12-3/TRBV12-4|14|TRBJ1-1|.|.
TGTGCCAGCAGTTTGGAAACAGGGAGAACTGAAGCTTTCTTT
CASSLETGRTEAFF
>TRBV9|14|TRBJ2-7|.|.
TGTGCCAGCAGCCCCCGGGACTTCTTCTACGAGCAGTACTTC
CASSPRDFFYEQYF
>TRBV5-1|11|TRBJ2-7|.|TRBD1
TGCGCCAGCAGCTCGGACAGGGTTTATTACTTC
CASSSDRVYYF
>TRBV7-7|17|TRBJ2-5|.|TRBD2
TGTGCCAGCAGCTCTATACTGGGGACCGGGGGGAAAGAGACCCAGTACTTC
CASSSILGTGGKETQYF
>TRBV11-1|16|TRBJ1-4|many|TRBD1
TGTGCCAGCAGCTCCGGGACAGGTCCTCGAAGTGAAAAACTGTTTTTT
CASSSGTGPRSEKLFF
>TRBV29-1|13|TRBJ2-1|.|.
TGCAGCGGCGGCTGGGCCAGTGTAAATGAGCAGTTCTTC
CSGGWASVNEQFF
>TRBV2|15|TRBJ2-1|.|TRBD1
TGTGCCAGCAGCTTGGAACCGGGACAGAGAAATGAGCAGTTCTTC
CASSLEPGQRNEQFF
>TRBV7-2|15|TRBJ1-4|.|TRBD1
TGTGCCAGCAGCTTAGCCGGGACAGGGGGTGAAAAACTGTTTTTT
CASSLAGTGGEKLFF
>TRBV6-5|13|TRBJ2-1|.|TRBD2
TGTGCCAGCAGTTACTCGGCGGGAGGGCGGCAGTTCTTC
CASSYSAGGRQFF
>TRBV11-2|12|TRBJ2-7|.|.
TGTGCCAGCAGCCATCCTACTTCCGAGCAGTACTTC
CASSHPTSEQYF
>TRBV15|15|TRBJ1-5|.|TRBD1
TGTGCCACCAGCAGGGCCGGGACAGAGACTCAGCCCCAGCATTTT
CATSRAGTETQPQHF
>TRBV7-9|13|TRBJ1-2|.|.
TGTGCCAGCAGCTTAAGAACAGGAGGGGGCTACACCTTC
CASSLRTGGGYTF
>TRBV7-9|13|TRBJ1-2|few|.
TGTGCCAGCAGCTTCAGGGGCTTCGATGGCTACACCTTC
CASSFRGFDGYTF
>TRBV27|15|TRBJ1-5|many|.
TGTGCCAGCCGGGGGGGGACTAATAGCAATCAGCCCCAGCATTTT
CASRGGTNSNQPQHF
>TRBV5-1|14|TRBJ1-1|.|.
TGCGCCAGCAGCCGCGCTGGGGGCAACACTGAAGCTTTCTTT
CASSRAGGNTEAFF
>TRBV30|12|TRBJ1-1|.|.
TGTGCCTGGACGGTTGACCCCGCCGAAGCTTTCTTT
CAWTVDPAEAFF
>TRBV7-9|14|TRBJ2-5|.|.
TGTGCCAGCAGCATTGAGACAGACCAAGAGACCCAGTACTTC
CASSIETDQETQYF
>TRBV29-1|14|TRBJ2-2|few|.
TGCAGCGCCCGCCTCGGGTCGAGCACCGGGGAGCTGTTTTTT
CSARLGSSTGELFF
>TRBV12-3/TRBV12-4|16|TRBJ2-1|many|.
TGTGCCAGCAGTTTTCAGTCCGGACAGTCCTACAATGAGCAGTTCTTC
CASSFQSGQSYNEQFF
>TRBV9|13|TRBJ1-5|few|.
TGTGCCAGCAGCCGGGACTACAATCAGCCCCAGCATTTT
CASSRDYNQPQHF
>TRBV5-1|12|TRBJ2-1|.|.
TGCGCCAGCAGCTCCGAAGGGACGGAGGGGTTCTTC
CASSSEGTEGFF
>TRBV4-1|15|TRBJ1-1|.|.
TGCGCCAGCAGCCAAGAGAAGCGGGGGGCTACTGAAGCTTTCTTT
CASSQEKRGATEAFF
>TRBV5-1|16|TRBJ1-1|many|.
TGCGCCAGCAGCCGAGGACTGTCGGGAACGGACACTGAAGCTTTCTTT
CASSRGLSGTDTEAFF
>TRBV11-1|19|TRBJ2-4|.|TRBD1
TGTGCCAGCAGCCTATTGGAAGGACAGGGCCAACTAGCCAAAAACATTCAGTACTTC
CASSLLEGQGQLAKNIQYF
>TRBV5-5|16|TRBJ2-5|.|.
TGTGCCAGCAGCTTGGGCAGTAAGATGGTAGGAGAGACCCAGTACTTC
CASSLGSKMVGETQYF
>TRBV12-3/TRBV12-4|20|TRBJ1-1|few|TRBD1
TGTGCCAGCAGTTTATTCGGCAGGGGGCAGAGTTGGCGCATGAACACTGAAGCTTTCTTT
CASSLFGRGQSWRMNTEAFF
>TRBV5-1|16|TRBJ1-6|.|TRBD1
TGCGCCAGCAGCTTGAACCCTCAGGGACAGGGATCACCCCTCCACTTT
CASSLNPQGQGSPLHF
>TRBV7-2|13|TRBJ2-3|few|.
TGTGCCAGCAGCTTAGGCGACAGACTTACGCAGTATTTT
CASSLGDRLTQYF
>TRBV5-1|15|TRBJ2-3|many|.
TGCGCCAGCCAACTACAGGGGACTAGCACAGATACGCAGTATTTT
CASQLQGTSTDTQYF
>TRBV5-1|15|TRBJ2-3|few|.
TGCGCCAGCAGCTTTGCCCTGGACTCTATGGATACGCAGTATTTT
CASSFALDSMDTQYF
>TRBV6-2/TRBV6-3|17|TRBJ2-2|few|TRBD1
TGTGCCAGCAGTTACCCTAAGAGGGGGCGAAGGTCCGGGGAGCTGTTTTTT
CASSYPKRGRRSGELFF
>TRBV7-8|15|TRBJ1-1|.|.
TGTGCCAGCACCTTTTACGGGGATGGGAACACTGAAGCTTTCTTT
CASTFYGDGNTEAFF
>TRBV25-1|15|TRBJ2-1|.|TRBD2
TGTGCCAGCGCTAGCGGGGGGGCGATATACAATGAGCAGTTCTTC
CASASGGAIYNEQFF
>TRBV15|14|TRBJ2-7|once|TRBD2
TGTGCCACCAGCGAGGCTAGCGGTTACTACGAGCAGTACTTC
CATSEASGYYEQYF
>TRBV10-3|12|TRBJ2-3|few|TRBD2
TGTGCCGTCGGGGGGGGGGCAGATACGCAGTATTTT
CAVGGGADTQYF
>TRBV5-1|14|TRBJ1-2|.|TRBD1
TGCGCCAGCAGCCTTCAAACGACAGGGGAAGGCTACACCTTC
CASSLQTTGEGYTF
>TRBV20-1|16|TRBJ2-3|once|TRBD2
TGCAGTGCAACGACTAGCGGGAGGCGGAGCACAGATACGCAGTATTTT
CSATTSGRRSTDTQYF
>TRBV5-1|14|TRBJ2-1|few|.
TGCGCCAGCAGCTTGGATCATCCACGGAATGAGCAGTTCTTC
CASSLDHPRNEQFF
>TRBV14|16|TRBJ1-1|.|TRBD1
TGTGCCAGCAGCCCCTGGACAGGGGCCTCGAACACTGAAGCTTTCTTT
CASSPWTGASNTEAFF